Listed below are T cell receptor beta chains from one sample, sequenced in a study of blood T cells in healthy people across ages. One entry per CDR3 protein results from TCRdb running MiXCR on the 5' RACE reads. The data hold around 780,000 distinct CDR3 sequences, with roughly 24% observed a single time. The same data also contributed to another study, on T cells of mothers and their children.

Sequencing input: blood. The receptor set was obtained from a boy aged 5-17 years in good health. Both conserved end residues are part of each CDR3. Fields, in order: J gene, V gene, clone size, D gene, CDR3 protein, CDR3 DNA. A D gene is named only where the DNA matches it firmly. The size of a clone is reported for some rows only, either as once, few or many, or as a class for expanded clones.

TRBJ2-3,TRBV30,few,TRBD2,CAWKTSGADTQYF,TGTGCCTGGAAAACTAGCGGGGCAGATACGCAGTATTTT
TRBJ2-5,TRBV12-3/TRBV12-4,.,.,CASSLGRSGETQYF,TGTGCCAGCAGTTTAGGCAGGTCCGGCGAGACCCAGTACTTC
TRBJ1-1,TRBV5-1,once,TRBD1,CASNGQGSTEAFF,TGCGCCAGCAACGGACAGGGTTCGACTGAAGCTTTCTTT
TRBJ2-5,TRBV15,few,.,CATSRDRRGAAGHEQSF,TGTGCCACCAGCAGAGATCGTCGGGGGGCTGCTGGACATGAGCAGTCCTTC
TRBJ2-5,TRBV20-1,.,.,CSASPDPSTAQYF,TGCAGTGCTAGTCCGGACCCTTCCACGGCCCAGTACTTC
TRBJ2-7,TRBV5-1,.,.,CASSFGVAYEQYF,TGCGCCAGCAGCTTTGGGGTTGCCTACGAGCAGTACTTC
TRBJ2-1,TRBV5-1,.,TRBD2,CASSFTGTSGGAWSGHSYNEQFF,TGCGCCAGCAGCTTTACCGGGACTAGCGGGGGGGCCTGGTCGGGTCACTCCTACAATGAGCAGTTCTTC
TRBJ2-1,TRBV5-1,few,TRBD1,CASSPSGTGLRNEQFF,TGCGCCAGCAGCCCCTCCGGGACAGGCTTACGCAATGAGCAGTTCTTC
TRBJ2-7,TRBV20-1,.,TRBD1,CSARTGTGIQNYEQYF,TGCAGTGCGAGGACCGGGACAGGGATTCAGAATTACGAGCAGTACTTC
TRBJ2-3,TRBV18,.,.,CASSPQGPDTQYF,TGTGCCAGCTCACCACAGGGCCCCGATACGCAGTATTTT
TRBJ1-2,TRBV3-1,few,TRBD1,CASSQQDRGGYGYTF,TGTGCCAGCAGCCAGCAGGACAGGGGAGGCTATGGCTACACCTTC
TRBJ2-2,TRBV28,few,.,CASFTYPEGSTGELFF,TGTGCCAGCTTTACTTACCCCGAGGGGAGCACCGGGGAGCTGTTTTTT
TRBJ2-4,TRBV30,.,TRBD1,CAWSVSRTGAKNIQYF,TGTGCCTGGAGTGTAAGTCGGACAGGGGCCAAAAACATTCAGTACTTC
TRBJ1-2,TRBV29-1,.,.,CSESRVYGYTF,TGCAGCGAAAGCAGGGTATATGGCTACACCTTC
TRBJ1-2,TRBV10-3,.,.,CAISESGEAYGYTF,TGTGCCATCAGTGAGTCGGGGGAGGCCTATGGCTACACCTTC